Given below is one TCR beta chain in context. Its antigen is still unknown. This specimen belongs to a study of shared clonotypes between healthy human individuals. As for the study in general: Donors had three CD4 naive, three CD4 memory, two CD8 naive and one CD8 memory plate apiece. The study, taken as a whole, reports: Around 5.4% of naive CD4 clonotypes were common to a handful of donors. Measured sharing among donors was expected to vary with sequencing depth.

Naivety among CD8 cells was defined by CD45RO negativity and positive CCR7 selection, thereby excluding terminally differentiated effector memory CD45RA+ cells. TCRdb's table, derived via immunoSEQ multiplex PCR, lists solely in-frame clones and lacks some. The data hold about 2.1 million clones, with more than 85% observed a single time. The germline gives CDR1 MGHDK, CDR2 SYGVNS. CDR3 length equals 16 residues. Trimming at V came to 1 base and at J to 5 bases, leaving 9 bases not matched to a gene. The chain is built from TRBV25-1 and TRBJ2-5; 8 bases are shared with TRBD1. The sequence derives from a man between 18 and 35 years old in good health. Some clones in this sample may be carry-over from other donors' samples. The material sequenced was naive CD8+ T cells from PBMCs. The CDR3 region has the DNA TGTGCCAGCAGTGAATCCGTTCAGGGGGCCGGGGAGACCCAGTACTTC. It encodes CASSESVQGAGETQYF.